In its sample, the clone carrying this T cell receptor (beta chain) was seen many times. There are 16 residues in the CDR3. The junction had 9 bases not matched to a gene; V was cut back by 4 bases and J by 7 bases. CDR1 and CDR2 from the germline V gene are SGHDT and YYEEEE. None of the patients had undergone any treatment ahead of thyroid surgery. These data are taken from a study of metastatic and nonmetastatic thyroid tumors. TCRdb reanalyzed the PCR reads with MiXCR. The profile shows about 25,000 clones, around 20% of them singletons. The sequence was obtained from a male donor with papillary thyroid cancer or a benign thyroid nodule (not recorded which). Some clones in this sample may be carry-over from other donors' samples. Material: blood. The chain is built from TRBV5-6 and TRBJ2-3; 13 positions match TRBD2. CDR3 DNA sequence: TGTGCCAGCAGCCTACGGACTAGCGGGAGTATAAATACGCAGTATTTT. Protein sequence: CASSLRTSGSINTQYF.